The 18 T cell receptor beta chains reported below all come from one sample, sequenced in a study of shared T cell receptors in the human thymus. The repertoire was sequenced with immunoSEQ multiplex PCR; TCRdb's copy has only in-frame clones and lacks some. This table has hundreds of thousands of clones, around 89% appearing once. These data are also associated with another study on human thymus T cells.

The sample comprised thymocytes. The source of these receptors is a boy under three years old with a congenital heart defect.

The chain couples TRBV15 to TRBJ2-5; a weak D match, TRBD2 (5 bases). Trimming pared 8 bases from V and 5 bases from J, leaving 6 bases between. Germline CDR1 reads LNHNV; CDR2 reads YYDKDF (reference sequence). There are 10 residues in the CDR3. In DNA form, the CDR3 reads TGTGCCACCGGGGAGGAGACCCAGTACTTC. Translating gives CATGEETQYF.

The CDR3 DNA reads TGCGCCAGCAGCCAAAGCCTCCAGCGGGAGGATTACAATGAGCAGTTCTTC. This translates into CASSQSLQREDYNEQFF. This chain links TRBV4-3 with TRBJ2-1, with 9 bases lining up with TRBD2. Losses at the gene ends were 2 bases for V and 4 bases for J; bases not matched to a gene: 9. CDR1 is LGHNA, CDR2 YSLEER, per germline. The CDR3 runs 17 residues.

The J gene is TRBJ1-1, the V gene TRBV29-1, with no clear D. The V gene lost 6 bases and the J gene lost 1 base, with 21 bases spanning the gap. The CDR3 has 16 residues. Germline V CDR1 and CDR2: SQVTM, ANQGSEA. The CDR3 here is CSVPFSGEDWNTEAFF. The CDR3 nucleotides read TGCAGCGTCCCCTTTTCCGGGGAAGATTGGAACACTGAAGCTTTCTTT.

V is TRBV6-6 and J is TRBJ2-7; 8 nucleotides agree with TRBD1. V lost 6 bases and J lost 2; bases outside the gene matches: 3. In germline, CDR1 is MNHNY, CDR2 SVGAGI (reference sequence). CDR3 length equals 13 residues. This CDR3 is CASSSRGPYEQYF. The CDR3, as DNA: TGTGCCAGCAGCTCCAGGGGGCCCTACGAGCAGTACTTC.

The chain has TRBV7-2 and TRBJ2-1, with 7 bases lining up with TRBD2. CDR3 size: 14 residues. Per the germline V gene, CDR1 is SGHTA and CDR2 is FQGNSA. V trimming: 6 bases; J trimming: 0 bases; junction bases outside the gene matches: 2. CDR3 sequence: CASSWTSSYNEQFF. Written as DNA, the CDR3 is TGTGCCAGCAGTTGGACTAGCTCCTACAATGAGCAGTTCTTC.

The chain uses TRBV6-5 and TRBJ2-3, with a weak D call TRBD2 (6 bases). The CDR3 runs to 15 residues. V shed 5 bases and J shed 5 bases, with 17 bases lying between them. The germline V gene encodes CDR1 MNHEY and CDR2 SVGAGI. Here the CDR3 DNA reads TGTGCCAGCAGTCTCAACGGGGACTTCAGAGATACGCAGTATTTT. Encoded protein: CASSLNGDFRDTQYF.

This chain joins TRBV7-9 and TRBJ2-5; 8 bases are shared with TRBD1. CDR3 length: 15 residues. With V trimmed by 3 bases and J by 3 bases, 6 bases remained unmatched. Germline V gives CDR1 SEHNR, CDR2 FQNEAQ (reference sequence). The CDR3 DNA follows: TGTGCCAGCAGCTTCGCTCGGGACAGGAAAGAGACCCAGTACTTC. Protein product: CASSFARDRKETQYF. Supplemented by reference TRBV7-9 and TRBJ2-5, the full variable domain reads DTGVSQNPRHKITKRGQNVTFRCDPISEHNRLYWYRQTLGQGPEFLTYFQNEAQLEKSRLLSDRFSAERPKGSFSTLEIQRTEQGDSAMYLCASSFARDRKETQYFGPGTRLLVL.

This rearrangement joins TRBV2 to TRBJ2-1, with 12 bases matching TRBD2. This CDR3 is 18 amino acids long. After removal of 11 bases from V and 4 bases from J, the junction contained 18 bases not matched to a gene. The germline V gene encodes CDR1 SNHLY and CDR2 FYNNEI. The CDR3 DNA follows: TGTGCCCCCCGCCGGAGGCTAGCGGGAGGGCCGGCTTACAATGAGCAGTTCTTC. This encodes CAPRRRLAGGPAYNEQFF.

This clone turned up a few times. This chain links TRBV29-1 with TRBJ1-1, with 9 bases aligning to TRBD1. V trimming: 2 bases; J trimming: 4 bases; junction bases outside the gene matches: 8. The CDR3 consists of 15 residues. Germline CDR1 SQVTM, CDR2 ANQGSEA. This CDR3 is CSVERGQGGVTEAFF. The DNA of the CDR3 is TGCAGCGTTGAACGGGGACAGGGAGGAGTCACTGAAGCTTTCTTT.

This rearrangement joins TRBV7-8 to TRBJ2-2; possible D gene TRBD2, 7 bases. The CDR3 is 18 residues long. In germline, CDR1 is SGHVS, CDR2 FQNEAQ. V was shortened by 1 base and J by 5 bases, with 20 bases between the two germline ends. Here the CDR3 DNA reads TGTGCCAGCAGCTTAGGATCGGGGGGCAGTAGGAAGACCGGGGAGCTGTTTTTT. Residues: CASSLGSGGSRKTGELFF. Supplemented by reference TRBV7-8 and TRBJ2-2, the full variable domain reads GAGVSQSPRYKVAKRGQDVALRCDPISGHVSLFWYQQALGQGPEFLTYFQNEAQLDKSGLPSDRFFAERPEGSVSTLKIQRTQQEDSAVYLCASSLGSGGSRKTGELFFGEGSRLTVL.

The V call is TRBV7-2, the J call TRBJ2-5; the match to TRBD2 covers 8 bases. With V trimmed by 1 base and J by 4 bases, 17 bases remained unmatched. The CDR3 extends over 19 amino acids. Germline values: CDR1 SGHTA, CDR2 FQGNSA. DNA of the CDR3: TGTGCCAGCAGCTTAGTTCTCGGTCAGCCGGGAGGGCCGGGAGAGACCCAGTACTTC. Amino acid sequence: CASSLVLGQPGGPGETQYF.

The chain recombines TRBV18 with TRBJ2-7, with D possibly matching TRBD1 (6 bases). The CDR3 loop spans 12 amino acids. CDR1 KGHSH and CDR2 LQKENI come from the germline V gene. Trimming removed 6 bases at V and 5 bases at J, with 11 bases between. The CDR3 DNA reads as TGTGCCAGCTCGACAGGACTTAACGAGCAGTACTTC. This gives the protein CASSTGLNEQYF. The full variable domain, completed using reference TRBV18 and TRBJ2-7, is NAGVMQNPRHLVRRRGQEARLRCSPMKGHSHVYWYRQLPEEGLKFMVYLQKENIIDESGMPKERFSAEFPKEGPSILRIQQVVRGDSAAYFCASSTGLNEQYFGPGTRLTVT.

This chain connects TRBV27 to TRBJ2-2, with 10 bases matching TRBD2. Losses at the gene ends were 0 bases for V and 5 bases for J; bases not matched to a gene: 24. CDR3 length: 23 residues. Germline V CDR1 and CDR2: MNHEY, SMNVEV (reference sequence). CDR3 sequence reads: CASSLSSGQGHDSGRARTGELFF. CDR3 nucleotides: TGTGCCAGCAGTTTATCCTCTGGGCAGGGACACGACAGCGGGAGGGCGAGGACCGGGGAGCTGTTTTTT.

This chain connects TRBV4-2 to TRBJ1-5; 9 bases align to TRBD1. CDR1 and CDR2 (germline): LGHNA, YNFKEQ. Germline trimming cut 3 bases from V and 15 bases from J; bases unmatched to any gene: 15. This CDR3 spans 15 amino acids. In DNA form, the CDR3 reads TGTGCCAGCAGCCATCCCGGGACAGGGAGGAGGTTCATGCATTTT. Translation gives CASSHPGTGRRFMHF.

The chain is built from TRBV19 and TRBJ2-2; D not resolved. The length of the CDR3 is 12 residues. The V end lost 1 base, the J end lost 8 bases, and 5 bases lay between the germline ends. The germline V gene has CDR1 LNHDA and CDR2 SQIVND (reference sequence). In DNA, the CDR3 is TGTGCCAGTAGTATAGCAGCGGGGGAGCTGTTTTTT. Its protein is CASSIAAGELFF.

This clone was seen a single time. A read error may account for a junction end that differs from germline. The chain recombines TRBV30 with TRBJ1-5, with 7 positions matching TRBD1. The CDR3 consists of 15 residues. CDR1 and CDR2 from the germline V gene are GTSNPN and SVGIG (reference sequence). The DNA of the CDR3 is TGTGCCTGGAGTGTACGGGGACAGAGCAAACAGCCCCAGCATTTT. It yields the protein CAWSVRGQSKQPQHF.

CDR3 DNA: TGTGCCGCGATTACAGGGGAGAAGGGTGGCTACACCTTC. Encoded protein: CAAITGEKGGYTF. This chain uses TRBV10-3 with TRBJ1-2; 7 bases agree with TRBD1. Trimming cost V 11 bases and J 7 bases; bases outside gene matches: 13. The germline CDR1 and CDR2 sequences are ENHRY and SYGVKD. The CDR3 extends over 13 amino acids.

The chain combines TRBV5-6 with TRBJ2-1, with 7 bases aligning to TRBD2. Germline V lookup: CDR1 SGHDT, CDR2 YYEEEE. With V trimmed by 4 bases and J by 1 base, 17 bases remained unmatched. The CDR3 length is 19 residues. Written as DNA, the CDR3 is TGTGCCAGCAGCCCAACGGGGCTTGGCGGGAGTAAGTCCTACAATGAGCAGTTCTTC. As protein: CASSPTGLGGSKSYNEQFF. The variable domain in full, with the rest retrieved from reference TRBV5-6 and TRBJ2-1, is DAGVTQSPTHLIKTRGQQVTLRCSPKSGHDTVSWYQQALGQGPQFIFQYYEEEERQRGNFPDRFSGHQFPNYSSELNVNALLLGDSALYLCASSPTGLGGSKSYNEQFFGPGTRLTVL.